Shown below are 30 T cell receptor beta chains from a single sample sequenced in a study of T cell responses to AZD1222 COVID-19 vaccine. The method was immunoSEQ multiplex PCR; TCRdb's version includes in-frame clones alone and lacks a portion of them. Of around 78,000 clones listed, 88% are singletons. The specimen comprised peripheral blood, sampled on day 0 of MenACWY control vaccination. The receptors derive from an adult in good health.

This chain links TRBV3-1 (or the pseudogene TRBV3-2) with TRBJ2-7, with TRBD1 as a possible D gene (5 bases). V was cut by 2 bases and J by 7 bases, with 12 bases left in between. The CDR3 is 13 amino acids. CDR1 and CDR2 (germline): LGHDT, YNNKEL (reference sequence). CDR3 sequence: CASSQQGVGEQYF. CDR3 sequence (DNA): TGTGCCAGCAGCCAACAGGGTGTTGGGGAGCAGTACTTC.

CDR3 nucleotides: TGTGCCAGCAGTTTACGCGGGGGGGGATCCTACGAGCAGTACTTC. It codes for CASSLRGGGSYEQYF. The chain joins TRBV28 to TRBJ2-7; TRBD2 agrees at 9 bases. Germline assignment: CDR1 MDHEN and CDR2 SYDVKM. This CDR3 spans 15 amino acids. Trimming removed 2 bases from V and 1 base from J; junction bases left unmatched: 3. The entire variable domain, with the rest obtained from reference TRBV28 and TRBJ2-7, is as follows: DVKVTQSSRYLVKRTGEKVFLECVQDMDHENMFWYRQDPGLGLRLIYFSYDVKMKEKGDIPEGYSVSREKKERFSLILESASTNQTSMYLCASSLRGGGSYEQYFGPGTRLTVT.

The CDR3 coding sequence is TGTGCCAGCAGCCAAGTGCAGGGGTACGAGCAGTACTTC. This translates into CASSQVQGYEQYF. The chain links TRBV4-2 to TRBJ2-7; tentatively, D is TRBD1 (6 bases). In germline, CDR1 is LGHNA, CDR2 YNFKEQ. This CDR3 is 13 amino acids long. The germline V and J ends were trimmed by 1 base and 4 bases, with 8 bases remaining between them.

V and J are TRBV7-2 and TRBJ2-3, with D possibly TRBD2 on 5 matching bases. Germline values: CDR1 SGHTA, CDR2 FQGNSA. V gave up 6 bases and J gave up 0 bases, with 7 bases separating them. There are 13 residues in the CDR3. The CDR3 sequence: CASRGGSTDTQYF. The CDR3 nucleotides read TGTGCCAGCAGGGGCGGGAGCACAGATACGCAGTATTTT.

The chain has TRBV24-1 and TRBJ2-5; 11 bases line up with TRBD2. After removal of 2 bases from V and 4 bases from J, the junction contained 11 bases not matched to a gene. The germline V gene encodes CDR1 KGHDR and CDR2 SFDVKD. The CDR3 runs to 18 residues. The CDR3 here is CATSDSFPGLAVRETQYF. CDR3 nucleotides: TGTGCCACCAGTGATTCATTCCCGGGACTAGCGGTTAGAGAGACCCAGTACTTC.

This clone occurred once. The V and J genes are TRBV6-6 and TRBJ2-2; D is ambiguous. The V gene's germline CDR1 is MNHNY and CDR2 SVGAGI (reference sequence). This CDR3 is built from 13 residues. The V and J ends lost 6 bases and 5 bases respectively, with 10 bases between them. CDR3: CASRRSGTGELFF. Written as DNA, the CDR3 is TGTGCCAGCAGACGATCAGGTACCGGGGAGCTGTTTTTT.

The chain employs TRBV24-1 and TRBJ1-2, with D possibly TRBD1 on 5 matching bases. The V end lost 1 base, the J end lost 7 bases, and 12 bases lay between the germline ends. The CDR3 extends over 14 amino acids. CDR1 and CDR2 from the germline V gene are KGHDR and SFDVKD. This CDR3 reads CATSDLAGEGGYTF. The CDR3, as DNA: TGTGCCACCAGTGATTTAGCGGGGGAAGGTGGCTACACCTTC.

This clone was observed a handful of times. The chain recombines TRBV28 with TRBJ1-1; TRBD1 matches 8 bases. The germline V gene encodes CDR1 MDHEN and CDR2 SYDVKM. The ends lost 3 bases at V and 1 base at J; junction bases unmatched: 7. This CDR3 comprises 16 residues. CDR3: CASSFPGQAPNTEAFF. DNA of the CDR3: TGTGCCAGCAGTTTCCCGGGACAGGCTCCGAACACTGAAGCTTTCTTT.

This clone appeared a single time. The chain links TRBV7-2 to TRBJ2-1, with D maybe TRBD2 (7 bases). Trimming shortened V by 5 bases and J by 9 bases, and 23 bases separated the two germline ends. Germline V gene sequence: CDR1 SGHTA, CDR2 FQGNSA. The CDR3 sequence is 16 residues long. CDR3 region: CASSQGGGLVKGEQFF. The CDR3 DNA reads TGTGCCAGCAGCCAAGGGGGAGGACTAGTGAAGGGTGAGCAGTTCTTC.

J is TRBJ2-3 and V is TRBV23-1; 9 bases map to TRBD1. TRBV23-1 belongs to the ORF category, with a function that is uncertain. The trim removed 9 bases at V and 4 bases at J, leaving 11 bases unmatched. The CDR3 has 15 amino acids. CDR3 DNA: TGCGCCAGATCTGCACAGGGGGCTATCTCAGATACGCAGTATTTT. It codes for CARSAQGAISDTQYF.

The V call is TRBV11-3, the J call TRBJ2-3; weak D call: TRBD1 (6 bases). CDR1 and CDR2 (germline): SGHNT, YENEEA. This CDR3 comprises 13 residues. Trimming took 1 base from V and 8 from J, leaving 10 bases between them. CDR3 in amino acids: CASSLGEGGTQYF. The CDR3 region has the DNA TGTGCCAGCAGCTTAGGGGAAGGGGGTACGCAGTATTTT.

The rearrangement joins TRBV7-2 to TRBJ1-4; D not resolved. The V gene's germline CDR1 is SGHTA and CDR2 FQGNSA. Trimming removed 4 bases at V and 4 bases at J, with 7 bases between. The CDR3 extends over 13 amino acids. The CDR3 DNA follows: TGTGCCAGCAGCTCCGACGTTAATGAAAAACTGTTTTTT. Its protein is CASSSDVNEKLFF.

The chain has TRBV9 and TRBJ2-1, with 7 bases that match TRBD2. CDR3 size: 19 residues. V was pared by 10 bases and J by 1 base, with 23 bases of the junction left unmatched. Germline lookup yields CDR1 SGDLS and CDR2 YYNGEE. The CDR3 is CAFSPYRGERKESYNEQFF. CDR3 bases: TGTGCCTTTTCCCCCTACCGGGGGGAACGGAAGGAATCCTACAATGAGCAGTTCTTC.

The chain combines TRBV9 with TRBJ2-2; 10 bases map to TRBD1. V dropped 4 bases and J dropped 6; count of bases not matched to a gene: 15. Germline V gene sequence: CDR1 SGDLS, CDR2 YYNGEE. CDR3 length equals 18 residues. The CDR3 sequence is CASSSRTGGWVNAGELFF. Written as DNA, the CDR3 is TGTGCCAGCAGCTCCAGGACAGGGGGTTGGGTTAACGCCGGGGAGCTGTTTTTT.

The chain links TRBV19 to TRBJ1-1; D ambiguous. The CDR3 extends over 14 amino acids. The V gene lost 3 bases and the J gene lost 4 bases, with 12 bases spanning the gap. CDR1 is LNHDA, CDR2 SQIVND, per germline (reference sequence). The DNA of the CDR3 is TGTGCCAGTAGTATGCCCGCTGCCGTCACTGAAGCTTTCTTT. Translated: CASSMPAAVTEAFF.

As regards this clone: One end of the junction is discordant with germline, which a read error may explain. The chain's CDR3 is CASSDFSGTGSHRF. For the CDR3, the DNA is TGTGCCAGCAGTGACTTCTCCGGGACAGGGTCGCATCGCTTC. The chain recombines TRBV25-1 with TRBJ2-7; TRBD1 aligns across 9 bases. Germline assignment: CDR1 MGHDK and CDR2 SYGVNS. This CDR3 comprises 14 residues.

V and J are TRBV28 and TRBJ2-7; 8 bases are a match to TRBD1. In germline, CDR1 is MDHEN, CDR2 SYDVKM. This CDR3 is 14 amino acids long. With V trimmed by 8 bases and J by 4 bases, 10 bases remained unmatched. The CDR3 DNA reads TGTGCCAGCTCACTGGACAGGGTGGGATACGAGCAGTACTTC. This sequence encodes CASSLDRVGYEQYF.

This clone has a single count. The V gene is TRBV28, the J gene TRBJ2-7, with TRBD1 matching over 9 bases. Germline CDR1 is MDHEN and CDR2 is SYDVKM. The CDR3 has 15 amino acids. The J segment lost 4 bases and the V segment lost 5 bases, leaving 9 bases of the junction unmatched. CDR3: CASSGDGTGRYEQYF. CDR3 DNA sequence: TGTGCCAGCAGTGGCGACGGGACAGGGAGGTACGAGCAGTACTTC.

The chain couples TRBV29-1 to TRBJ2-2, with a possible D match to TRBD1 (5 bases). The V end was cut by 6 bases, the J end by 2 bases, with 16 bases between. Germline assignment: CDR1 SQVTM and CDR2 ANQGSEA. The CDR3 contains 15 residues. The CDR3 here is CSVKEPGINTGELFF. The CDR3 DNA follows: TGCAGCGTGAAAGAACCAGGGATAAACACCGGGGAGCTGTTTTTT.

The chain links TRBV19 to TRBJ1-2, with 7 bases that match TRBD1. J gave up 0 bases and V 4 bases, and 5 bases lay outside the gene matches. From germline, CDR1 is LNHDA and CDR2 SQIVND (reference sequence). CDR3 length equals 15 residues. Written as DNA, the CDR3 is TGTGCCAGTAGTACCAGACAGGGACCTAACTATGGCTACACCTTC. Its translation: CASSTRQGPNYGYTF.

On this clone: Since the CDR3 does not end with the conserved phenylalanine or tryptophan, this likely comes from a read error. No DNA is shown, since the ends of the CDR3 on it are uncertain; the CDR3 is the one TCRdb lists. The gene calls are TRBV3-1 (or the pseudogene TRBV3-2) and TRBJ2-7; TRBD1 is taken as the D call from the table, unchecked against the DNA. The CDR3 adds up to 9 amino acids, both ends counted. CDR1 and CDR2 from the germline V gene are LGHDT and YNNKEL (reference sequence). CDR3 amino acids: CASSQADSR.

This chain connects TRBV3-1 (or the pseudogene TRBV3-2) to TRBJ2-1; perhaps TRBD1 as D (5 bases). Germline CDR1 LGHDT, CDR2 YNNKEL (reference sequence). Trimming removed 4 bases at V and 15 bases at J, with 16 bases between. This CDR3 is 12 amino acids long. CDR3 region: CASSPRIGAAFF. CDR3 DNA: TGTGCCAGCAGCCCCCGAATAGGGGCGGCGTTCTTC.

This clone was counted only a few times. This chain joins TRBV6-5 and TRBJ2-3; 10 nucleotides agree with TRBD1. V was clipped by 11 bases and J by 0 bases; unmatched bases: 8. CDR1 MNHEY and CDR2 SVGAGI come from the germline V gene. This CDR3 contains 15 residues. In DNA, the CDR3 is TGTGCCGGGGCGAGACAGGGGGCAAGCACAGATACGCAGTATTTT. It yields the protein CAGARQGASTDTQYF.

V is TRBV7-6 and J is TRBJ1-2; a possible D gene is TRBD1 (5 bases). Per the germline V gene, CDR1 is SGHVS and CDR2 is FNYEAQ. Trimming stripped 4 bases from V and 3 bases from J, with 9 bases between. CDR3 length: 13 residues. The CDR3 here is CASSSGAYYGYTF. The CDR3 DNA follows: TGTGCCAGCAGCTCCGGGGCTTACTATGGCTACACCTTC.

This clone was seen only once. CDR3 nucleotide sequence: TGTGCCAGCAGCGTAGGCGCCCTGGGGGTGGGCGAGCAGTTCTTC. Translation: CASSVGALGVGEQFF. V and J are TRBV9 and TRBJ2-1; either TRBD1 or TRBD2 may supply D (5 bases each). Germline loops: CDR1 SGDLS, CDR2 YYNGEE. This CDR3 comprises 15 residues. Deletions cut 0 bases from V and 10 bases from J, with 17 bases between.

The chain links TRBV5-6 to TRBJ1-1; D remains unclear. This CDR3 has 13 amino acids. Per germline, CDR1 SGHDT and CDR2 YYEEEE. Between the trimmed V and J ends, which lost 5 bases and 5 bases, there was a span of 13 bases. CDR3 DNA: TGTGCCAGCAGGTGGGGAGGAGGAACTGAAGCTTTCTTT. Translating gives CASRWGGGTEAFF.

CDR3 DNA sequence: TGTGCCAGCAGCGGAGGGCGGGCTGGAAACACCATATATTTT. Its protein is CASSGGRAGNTIYF. The rearrangement uses TRBV11-3 and TRBJ1-3, with no clear D. V was shortened by 5 bases and J by 2 bases, with 10 bases between the two germline ends. The CDR3 is 14 amino acids. Germline V gene sequence: CDR1 SGHNT, CDR2 YENEEA.

This chain uses TRBV5-6 with TRBJ1-2; no firm D call. The germline V and J ends were trimmed by 4 bases and 2 bases, with 15 bases remaining between them. This CDR3 is built from 15 residues. Germline CDR1 reads SGHDT; CDR2 reads YYEEEE. CDR3 nucleotides: TGTGCCAGCAGCCAACGGGTTTCTTTCAACTATGGCTACACCTTC. This translates into CASSQRVSFNYGYTF.

The sample holds one count of this clone. The chain is built from TRBV7-8 and TRBJ2-7; 8 bases align to TRBD2. V lost 3 bases and J lost 6; bases outside the gene matches: 19. The germline CDR1 and CDR2 sequences are SGHVS and FQNEAQ. The CDR3 has 18 amino acids. The CDR3 DNA follows: TGTGCCAGCAGCTTTATGACTAGCGTGGGTGGGGTGGGCGGCGAGCAGTACTTC. It encodes CASSFMTSVGGVGGEQYF.

The rearrangement joins TRBV9 to TRBJ1-4; no firm D call. CDR3 size: 14 residues. The germline V and J ends were trimmed by 0 bases and 7 bases, with 10 bases remaining between them. Germline CDR1 SGDLS, CDR2 YYNGEE. The CDR3 spells CASSVAATGEKLFF. Here the CDR3 DNA reads TGTGCCAGCAGCGTAGCGGCAACTGGTGAAAAACTGTTTTTT.